This TCR beta chain appears in the sequencing data of a study of control samples from healthy donors and cancer patients. Germline assignment: CDR1 SGHAT and CDR2 FQNNGV. With 6 bases removed from V and 3 bases from J, the gap between germline ends came to 11 bases. The CDR3 spans 13 residues. Measured with immunoSEQ multiplex PCR; TCRdb has only the in-frame clones, and not every one. The data show roughly 120,000 clones, about 94% seen once. The sequence was obtained from a man aged 25-45 years in good health. The chain recombines TRBV11-2 with TRBJ1-1; D is unclear. Sequencing input: blood. The CDR3 bases are TGTGCCAGCAGATCGGTCGGAGACACTGAAGCTTTCTTT. It specifies CASRSVGDTEAFF.